This T cell receptor beta chain comes out of a study of T cells in localized non-small cell lung cancer. Study-level results: Adjacent uninvolved lung tissue had the highest T cell clonality, exceeding tumor. An association was observed between higher blood T cell density and longer overall survival. Heterogeneity cannot be ruled out, as sequencing used one tumor region only.

The CDR3 is 12 amino acids. Germline CDR1 is SGHAT and CDR2 is FQNNGV. Trimming removed 1 base from V and 1 base from J, with 1 base in between. Method: immunoSEQ multiplex PCR; TCRdb's copy keeps in-frame clones and lacks some. The repertoire holds some 24,000 clones, with roughly 86% as singletons. Concerning this clone: Its antigen is currently unknown.

The TCR sequence derives from a male donor aged 60 or over with stage II squamous cell lung carcinoma. The rearrangement links TRBV11-2 to TRBJ2-5; no clear D. Specimen: peripheral blood, collected before any cancer treatment. The CDR3 loop reads CASSLAQETQYF. In nucleotides, the CDR3 is TGTGCCAGCAGCTTAGCCCAAGAGACCCAGTACTTC. Based on the CDR3 plus reference TRBV11-2 and TRBJ2-5, the full variable domain is EAGVAQSPRYKIIEKRQSVAFWCNPISGHATLYWYQQILGQGPKLLIQFQNNGVVDDSQLPKDRFSAERLKGVDSTLKIQPAKLEDSAVYLCASSLAQETQYFGPGTRLLVL.